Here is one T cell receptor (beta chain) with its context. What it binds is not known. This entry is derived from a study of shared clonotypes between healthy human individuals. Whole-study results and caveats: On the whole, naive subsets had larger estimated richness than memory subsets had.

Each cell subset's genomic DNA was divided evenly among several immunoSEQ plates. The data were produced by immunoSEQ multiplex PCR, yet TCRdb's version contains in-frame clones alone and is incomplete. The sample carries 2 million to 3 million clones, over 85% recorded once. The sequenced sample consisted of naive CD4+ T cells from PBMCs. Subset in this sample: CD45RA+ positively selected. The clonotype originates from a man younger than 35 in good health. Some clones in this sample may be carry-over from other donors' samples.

CDR3 sequence reads: CASSPGTSRSTDTQYF. CDR3 nucleotides: TGTGCCAGCAGCCCGGGGACTAGCCGTAGCACAGATACGCAGTATTTT. V and J are TRBV7-8 and TRBJ2-3; 9 nucleotides align to TRBD2. V shed 5 bases, J shed 0 bases, and the junction held 6 bases outside the gene matches. The germline V gene has CDR1 SGHVS and CDR2 FQNEAQ. CDR3 length: 16 amino acids.